Shown below are 31 T cell receptor beta chains from a single sample sequenced in a study of long-term antiretroviral therapy in people with HIV (dated by TCRdb to about 2022). The immunoSEQ hsTCRB v3.0 assay was used at survey level resolution for TRB variable region sequencing. This is the immuneACCESS table as TCRdb keeps it, with only in-frame sequences that have V and J called. A part of the clones is gone; compared with another copy, unresolved V genes explain less than half, and the rest is unexplained. This sample is represented by 34,000 or so clones; 85% of them were singletons. Less than 5.5% of the sample is in the top ten clones. The specimen was unsorted PBMCs, collected about 3.3 years after starting antiretroviral therapy. The receptors shown here come from a young man with HIV.

This chain links TRBV11-3 with TRBJ2-3; D is perhaps TRBD2 (6 bases). Deletions cut 1 base from V and 0 bases from J, with 11 bases between. Germline V CDR1 and CDR2: SGHNT, YENEEA. The CDR3 runs 16 residues. The CDR3: CASSLVLAGSTDTQYF. In DNA, the CDR3 is TGTGCCAGCAGCTTAGTACTGGCGGGGAGCACAGATACGCAGTATTTT.

The chain joins TRBV25-1 to TRBJ1-1; D may be TRBD1 (5 bases). The length of the CDR3 is 14 residues. Trimming removed 4 bases from V and 5 bases from J, with 14 bases in between. The germline V gene encodes CDR1 MGHDK and CDR2 SYGVNS. The CDR3 reads CASSAERQGTEAFF. The CDR3 DNA is TGTGCCAGCAGTGCCGAAAGGCAGGGTACTGAAGCTTTCTTT.

In DNA form, the CDR3 reads TGCGCCAGCTGGCTCGACGCGGGTCCCAAAAAAGCTTTCTTT. The encoded protein is CASWLDAGPKKAFF. This sequence joins TRBV10-2 and TRBJ1-1, with D unclear. The CDR3 contains 14 residues. V was shortened by 8 bases and J by 9 bases, with 22 bases between the two germline ends. Per the germline V gene, CDR1 is WSHSY and CDR2 is SAAADI.

The V and J genes are TRBV28 and TRBJ1-1; 8 nucleotides match TRBD1. Trimming at V came to 8 bases and at J to 0 bases, leaving 8 bases not matched to a gene. The length of the CDR3 is 15 residues. Germline values: CDR1 MDHEN, CDR2 SYDVKM. The CDR3 DNA reads TGTGCCAGCCGATCCCCGGGACAGGTGAACACTGAAGCTTTCTTT. Its translation: CASRSPGQVNTEAFF.

This clone was seen once. This chain links TRBV2 with TRBJ1-2, with 10 bases identical to TRBD1. V lost 6 bases and J lost 8; bases outside the gene matches: 9. Per germline, CDR1 SNHLY and CDR2 FYNNEI. CDR3 length equals 14 residues. In nucleotides, the CDR3 is TGTGCCAGCAGCTTGAGACAGGGGGCGGAAGGCTACACCTTC. Its translation is CASSLRQGAEGYTF.

The chain recombines TRBV10-3 with TRBJ1-1; 11 bases are a match to TRBD1. This CDR3 contains 17 residues. V shed 9 bases, J shed 5 bases, and the junction held 17 bases outside the gene matches. Germline V gene data show CDR1 as ENHRY and CDR2 as SYGVKD. The CDR3 sequence is CAITLSGQGAMETEAFF. The DNA of the CDR3 is TGTGCCATAACCCTCTCCGGACAGGGGGCAATGGAGACTGAAGCTTTCTTT.

This rearrangement joins TRBV19 to TRBJ2-7; D unresolved. Germline-derived CDR1 and CDR2 are LNHDA and SQIVND (reference sequence). Trimming removed 2 bases at V and 4 bases at J, with 15 bases between. This CDR3 region has 15 residues. CDR3 DNA sequence: TGTGCCAGTAGTATACGTCTTTCGAAAGGATACGAGCAGTACTTC. It is translated as CASSIRLSKGYEQYF.

The V gene is TRBV2, the J gene TRBJ2-1; D not resolved. Looked up from germline, CDR1 is SNHLY and CDR2 is FYNNEI. The CDR3 sequence is 13 residues long. V shed 8 bases and J shed 0 bases, with 8 bases lying between them. The CDR3 protein is CASVASSYNEQFF. CDR3 bases: TGTGCCAGCGTGGCTAGCTCCTACAATGAGCAGTTCTTC.

CDR3 nucleotides: TGCAGCGTTACCGGGACCGACACCGGGGAGCTGTTTTTT. This gives the protein CSVTGTDTGELFF. This rearrangement joins TRBV29-1 to TRBJ2-2; the D gene could be TRBD1 or TRBD2 (5 bases each). CDR1 is SQVTM and CDR2 is ANQGSEA in the germline V gene. This CDR3 region has 13 residues. Trimming took 5 bases from V and 3 from J, leaving 10 bases between them.

The chain uses TRBV6-5 and TRBJ1-4; D remains ambiguous. Germline loops: CDR1 MNHEY, CDR2 SVGAGI. The CDR3 has 16 amino acids. V was shortened by 1 base and J by 4 bases, with 13 bases between the two germline ends. CDR3 sequence: CASSYYVSSSNEKLFF. CDR3 in DNA: TGTGCCAGCAGTTACTACGTTTCCTCCAGTAATGAAAAACTGTTTTTT.

This chain uses TRBV7-8 with TRBJ2-2; D remains unclear. The CDR3 covers 13 residues. Per germline, CDR1 SGHVS and CDR2 FQNEAQ. The V and J ends lost 2 bases and 1 base respectively, with 2 bases between them. The CDR3: CASSLKNTGELFF. The CDR3 DNA is TGTGCCAGCAGCTTAAAGAACACCGGGGAGCTGTTTTTT. The variable domain in full, completed from reference TRBV7-8 and TRBJ2-2, reads GAGVSQSPRYKVAKRGQDVALRCDPISGHVSLFWYQQALGQGPEFLTYFQNEAQLDKSGLPSDRFFAERPEGSVSTLKIQRTQQEDSAVYLCASSLKNTGELFFGEGSRLTVL.

This clone was seen only once. This rearrangement joins TRBV7-2 to TRBJ1-1; 8 bases are shared with TRBD1. Trimming cost V 5 bases and J 1 base; bases outside gene matches: 9. CDR1 SGHTA and CDR2 FQGNSA come from the germline V gene. The CDR3 loop spans 16 amino acids. CDR3 coding DNA: TGTGCCAGCAGCCGTGCAGGGGGCAGGGGGAACACTGAAGCTTTCTTT. It is translated as CASSRAGGRGNTEAFF.

The chain links TRBV27 to TRBJ2-7; 7 bases align to TRBD2. Germline CDR1 and CDR2: MNHEY and SMNVEV (reference sequence). This CDR3 region has 15 residues. With 4 bases clipped from V and 0 bases from J, the junction kept 6 bases outside the gene matches. For the CDR3, the DNA is TGTGCCAGCAGTTCCCAAGCGGGACTCTCCTACGAGCAGTACTTC. It encodes CASSSQAGLSYEQYF.

V and J are TRBV19 and TRBJ2-7; 10 nucleotides align to TRBD2. CDR3 length: 14 amino acids. In germline, CDR1 is LNHDA, CDR2 SQIVND (reference sequence). V gave up 5 bases and J gave up 2 bases; unmatched junction bases: 3. The CDR3 region has the DNA TGTGCCAGTAGTCCTACTAGCGGGACCTACGAGCAGTACTTC. Protein product: CASSPTSGTYEQYF.

V gene TRBV28 combines with J gene TRBJ2-7, with TRBD2 matching 9 bases. The trim removed 4 bases at V and 6 bases at J, leaving 7 bases unmatched. The V gene's germline CDR1 is MDHEN and CDR2 SYDVKM. This CDR3 spans 14 amino acids. The CDR3 sequence: CASSYQGLAPEQYF. Written as DNA, the CDR3 is TGTGCCAGCAGTTACCAGGGACTAGCTCCCGAGCAGTACTTC. The entire variable domain, with the rest obtained from reference TRBV28 and TRBJ2-7, is as follows: DVKVTQSSRYLVKRTGEKVFLECVQDMDHENMFWYRQDPGLGLRLIYFSYDVKMKEKGDIPEGYSVSREKKERFSLILESASTNQTSMYLCASSYQGLAPEQYFGPGTRLTVT.

This clone was recorded a few times. V is TRBV9 and J is TRBJ2-7, with TRBD2 as a possible D gene (7 bases). Germline V gene lookup returns CDR1 SGDLS and CDR2 YYNGEE. Between the trimmed V and J ends, which lost 4 bases and 5 bases, there was a span of 16 bases. CDR3 length equals 14 residues. CDR3 sequence reads: CASSPAGAGDEQYF. The CDR3 DNA sequence: TGTGCCAGCAGCCCTGCGGGGGCCGGCGACGAGCAGTACTTC. The whole variable domain, remainder taken from reference TRBV9 and TRBJ2-7, is DSGVTQTPKHLITATGQRVTLRCSPRSGDLSVYWYQQSLDQGLQFLIQYYNGEERAKGNILERFSAQQFPDLHSELNLSSLELGDSALYFCASSPAGAGDEQYFGPGTRLTVT.

This chain links TRBV5-5 with TRBJ2-1; 8 nucleotides align to TRBD1. Germline trimming cut 2 bases from V and 5 bases from J; bases unmatched to any gene: 6. The CDR3 sequence is 15 residues long. Germline CDR1 is SGHKS and CDR2 is YYEKEE (reference sequence). In DNA form, the CDR3 reads TGTGCCAGCAGCTTTAGCCAGGGGGCCCACAATGAGCAGTTCTTC. Translation gives CASSFSQGAHNEQFF.

The chain uses TRBV29-1 and TRBJ2-1, with TRBD2 matching 10 bases. CDR1 and CDR2 (germline): SQVTM, ANQGSEA. There are 12 residues in the CDR3. With 3 bases clipped from V and 13 bases from J, the junction kept 6 bases outside the gene matches. In DNA form, the CDR3 reads TGCAGCGTTGACGAACAGCGGGGGGGCCAGTTCTTC. Residues: CSVDEQRGGQFF.

The CDR3 region has the DNA TGTGCCACCAGTGAAAGGAACACCGGGGAGCTGTTTTTT. Protein product: CATSERNTGELFF. The rearrangement uses TRBV15 and TRBJ2-2; D gene uncertain. The CDR3 sequence is 13 residues long. V shed 6 bases and J shed 1 base, with 6 bases lying between them. Germline lookup yields CDR1 LNHNV and CDR2 YYDKDF (reference sequence).

The chain carries TRBV7-3 and TRBJ2-5; the D gene is possibly TRBD2 (6 bases). The ends were cut back, 2 bases at V and 2 bases at J, with 9 bases in the middle. CDR1 and CDR2 from the germline V gene are SGHTA and FQGTGA. The CDR3 runs 14 residues. The CDR3 protein is CASSLVGGQETQYF. CDR3 coding DNA: TGTGCCAGCAGCTTAGTGGGGGGTCAAGAGACCCAGTACTTC. Full variable domain (rest looked up from reference TRBV7-3 and TRBJ2-5): GAGVSQTPSNKVTEKGKYVELRCDPISGHTALYWYRQSLGQGPEFLIYFQGTGAADDSGLPNDRFFAVRPEGSVSTLKIQRTERGDSAVYLCASSLVGGQETQYFGPGTRLLVL.

This sequence joins TRBV6-1 and TRBJ2-5; no clear D gene. The ends were cut back, 4 bases at V and 2 bases at J, with 23 bases in the middle. Germline CDR1 reads MNHNS; CDR2 reads SASEGT. The CDR3 extends over 18 amino acids. CDR3 sequence reads: CASSVSPPHAGLQETQYF. For the CDR3, the DNA is TGTGCCAGCAGTGTCTCCCCCCCCCATGCCGGGTTACAAGAGACCCAGTACTTC.

The V and J genes are TRBV4-3 and TRBJ2-1; possibly TRBD1 or TRBD2 for D (5 bases each). This CDR3 is built from 13 residues. Trimming left V 0 bases short and J 10 bases short, with 10 bases between. Looked up from germline, CDR1 is LGHNA and CDR2 is YSLEER. The CDR3 coding sequence is TGCGCCAGCAGCCAAGAGTATGGGGACGAGCAGTTCTTC. The encoded protein is CASSQEYGDEQFF.

V and J are TRBV14 and TRBJ1-2, with a tentative D call TRBD1 (6 bases). The germline gives CDR1 SGHDN, CDR2 FVKESK. This CDR3 region has 18 residues. Trimming stripped 0 bases from V and 6 bases from J, with 23 bases between. In DNA form, the CDR3 reads TGTGCCAGCAGCCAAGATCCAGGACAGCCTAGAGGGAAAGATGGCTACACCTTC. Protein sequence: CASSQDPGQPRGKDGYTF.

The chain uses TRBV2 and TRBJ2-4, with 14 bases aligning to TRBD2. V trimming: 3 bases; J trimming: 0 bases; junction bases outside the gene matches: 7. Germline loops: CDR1 SNHLY, CDR2 FYNNEI. CDR3 length equals 19 residues. The CDR3 reads CASSDLTSGRGLAKNIQYF. The CDR3 coding sequence is TGTGCCAGCAGTGATTTGACTAGCGGGAGGGGTTTAGCCAAAAACATTCAGTACTTC.

J is TRBJ1-1 and V is TRBV7-9; tentatively, D is TRBD1 (5 bases). V was trimmed by 6 bases and J by 0 bases, leaving 11 bases between them. Germline V CDR1 and CDR2: SEHNR, FQNEAQ (reference sequence). This CDR3 is built from 14 residues. The CDR3 spells CASRQMGLNTEAFF. DNA for the CDR3: TGTGCCAGCAGACAGATGGGACTGAACACTGAAGCTTTCTTT.

The rearrangement joins TRBV5-1 to TRBJ2-7, with 7 bases lining up with TRBD2. This CDR3 is built from 16 residues. CDR1 is SGHRS, CDR2 YFSETQ, per germline. V lost 0 bases, J lost 0 bases, and 6 bases stayed unmatched. The CDR3 sequence is CASSLDGGRASYEQYF. DNA for the CDR3: TGCGCCAGCAGCTTGGATGGCGGGAGAGCCTCCTACGAGCAGTACTTC. Together with reference TRBV5-1 and TRBJ2-7, the CDR3 gives the full variable domain: KAGVTQTPRYLIKTRGQQVTLSCSPISGHRSVSWYQQTPGQGLQFLFEYFSETQRNKGNFPGRFSGRQFSNSRSEMNVSTLELGDSALYLCASSLDGGRASYEQYFGPGTRLTVT.

V and J are TRBV4-2 and TRBJ2-5; a possible D gene is TRBD2 (5 bases). The V end lost 0 bases, the J end lost 9 bases, and 17 bases lay between the germline ends. This CDR3 is 15 amino acids long. Germline CDR1 LGHNA, CDR2 YNFKEQ. Here the CDR3 reads CASSQEYKASTAQYF. CDR3 bases: TGTGCCAGCAGCCAAGAGTACAAGGCTAGCACGGCCCAGTACTTC.

The CDR3: CASSAVRAAEQYF. In nucleotides, the CDR3 is TGTGCCAGCAGTGCCGTCAGGGCCGCCGAGCAGTACTTC. This rearrangement joins TRBV27 to TRBJ2-7, with D perhaps matching TRBD1 (5 bases). V lost 5 bases and J 6 bases, leaving 14 bases between the germline ends. The CDR3 sequence is 13 residues long. Germline values: CDR1 MNHEY, CDR2 SMNVEV (reference sequence).

By proportion, this clone is medium-sized. The rearrangement joins TRBV7-9 to TRBJ2-6; the D is unclear. This CDR3 has 15 amino acids. Trimming stripped 5 bases from V and 2 bases from J, with 10 bases between. Germline V CDR1 and CDR2: SEHNR, FQNEAQ (reference sequence). The CDR3 region is CASSPRPPGANVLTF. The CDR3 DNA follows: TGTGCCAGCAGCCCCCGACCCCCTGGGGCCAACGTCCTGACTTTC.

This clone was counted a few times. This sequence joins TRBV15 and TRBJ2-3, with 7 bases aligning to TRBD2. This CDR3 spans 18 amino acids. J lost 6 bases, V lost 0 bases, and 15 bases had no gene match. Germline V gene data show CDR1 as LNHNV and CDR2 as YYDKDF (reference sequence). The CDR3, as DNA: TGTGCCACCAGCAGAGAAGCGGGATATGGCGGGACCGTCGATACGCAGTATTTT. Amino acids: CATSREAGYGGTVDTQYF.

V usage is TRBV15 and J usage is TRBJ2-2; D unresolved. The ends were cut back, 3 bases at V and 0 bases at J, with 5 bases in the middle. There are 14 residues in the CDR3. Germline V gene data show CDR1 as LNHNV and CDR2 as YYDKDF (reference sequence). CDR3 bases: TGTGCCACCAGCAGGCTAGCGAACACCGGGGAGCTGTTTTTT. Amino acid sequence: CATSRLANTGELFF. The full variable domain, rest sourced from reference TRBV15 and TRBJ2-2, is DAMVIQNPRYQVTQFGKPVTLSCSQTLNHNVMYWYQQKSSQAPKLLFHYYDKDFNNEADTPDNFQSRRPNTSFCFLDIRSPGLGDTAMYLCATSRLANTGELFFGEGSRLTVL.